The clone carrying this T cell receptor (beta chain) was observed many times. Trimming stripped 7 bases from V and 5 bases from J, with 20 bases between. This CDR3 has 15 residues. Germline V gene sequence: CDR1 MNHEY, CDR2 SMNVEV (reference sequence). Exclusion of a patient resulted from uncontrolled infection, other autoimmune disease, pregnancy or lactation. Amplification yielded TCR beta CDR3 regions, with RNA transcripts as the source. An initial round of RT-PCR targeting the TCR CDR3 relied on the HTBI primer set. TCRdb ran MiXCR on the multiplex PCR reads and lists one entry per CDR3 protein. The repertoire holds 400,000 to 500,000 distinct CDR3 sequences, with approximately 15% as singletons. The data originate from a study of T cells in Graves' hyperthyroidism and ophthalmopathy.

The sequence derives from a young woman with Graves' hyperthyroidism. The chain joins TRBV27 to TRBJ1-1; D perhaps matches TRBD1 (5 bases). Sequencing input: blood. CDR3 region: CASNAGTPGGTEAFF. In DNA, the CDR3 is TGTGCCAGCAATGCAGGGACCCCCGGGGGAACTGAAGCTTTCTTT.